This is a list of T cell receptor beta chains from one sample in a study of CD8 T cells in Susac syndrome. TCRdb reanalysed the immunoSEQ multiplex PCR reads using MiXCR and keeps one entry per CDR3 protein. The sample lists under 300,000 distinct CDR3 sequences; roughly 95% were seen once. The sample consisted of CD4+ T cells from PBMCs. Source of these receptors: a human donor with Susac syndrome. The CDR3 runs from the conserved cysteine through the conserved F or W. Fields, in order: clone size, V gene, J gene, D gene, CDR3 DNA, CDR3 protein. D genes are given only for firm matches. Size values are once, few and many counts, or a class for expanded clones, and some rows have none.

>-|TRBV7-9|TRBJ2-7|-
TGTGCCAGCAGCTCCGAGTTGGGCGAGCAGTACTTC
CASSSELGEQYF
>-|TRBV10-2|TRBJ2-4|TRBD2
TGCGCCAGCAGCCCGGGGGGGGGCGACATTCAGTACTTC
CASSPGGGDIQYF
>-|TRBV7-9|TRBJ2-1|-
TGTGCCAGCACCCCGGACTACCCCGAGCAGTTCTTC
CASTPDYPEQFF
>-|TRBV18|TRBJ2-1|TRBD2
TGTGCCAGCTCACCAACCCCGAACGGGAGGTTGGATGAGCAGTTCTTC
CASSPTPNGRLDEQFF
>-|TRBV28|TRBJ1-5|-
TGTGCCAGCAGTAGAACCCCCTATCAGCCCCAGCATTTT
CASSRTPYQPQHF
>few|TRBV4-1|TRBJ1-5|-
TGTGCCAGCAGCTTGCTCGGATTGAGCAATCAGCCCCAGCATTTT
CASSLLGLSNQPQHF
>once|TRBV29-1|TRBJ2-3|-
TGCAGCGTTGCCCGTGGACAGTTTAGCACAGATACGCAGTATTTT
CSVARGQFSTDTQYF
>-|TRBV29-1|TRBJ2-3|-
TGCAGCGCGTGGGTATCCCCCACAGATACGCAGTATTTT
CSAWVSPTDTQYF
>-|TRBV12-3/TRBV12-4|TRBJ1-1|TRBD1
TGTGCCAGCAGAGGACAGGGGGCGGCCGCTGAAGCTTTCTTT
CASRGQGAAAEAFF
>-|TRBV27|TRBJ1-2|-
TGTGCCAGCAGGAGGGATGGCAGGGGTGACTATGGCTACACCTTC
CASRRDGRGDYGYTF
>-|TRBV30|TRBJ2-1|-
TGTGCCTGGACGGGGGTGAGCTCCTACAATGAGCAGTTCTTC
CAWTGVSSYNEQFF
>-|TRBV3-1|TRBJ2-1|-
TGTGCCAGCAGCCAAGAGCGGGGGACAGGTGCCTACAATGAGCAGTTCTTC
CASSQERGTGAYNEQFF
>-|TRBV24-1|TRBJ1-2|-
TGTGCCACCTCGAGGGGAAACTATGGCTACACCTTC
CATSRGNYGYTF
>-|TRBV18|TRBJ1-1|-
TGTGCCAGCTCACCAGTCCGCAGGGCGGGCACTGAAGCTTTCTTT
CASSPVRRAGTEAFF
>once|TRBV7-2|TRBJ2-5|-
TGTGCCAGCAGATCCACCGGGACCCCACAAGAGACCCAGTACTTC
CASRSTGTPQETQYF
>-|TRBV30|TRBJ1-5|TRBD1
TGTGCCTGGAGGACAGGGGGCTTGAGCAATCAGCCCCAGCATTTT
CAWRTGGLSNQPQHF
>-|TRBV2|TRBJ2-3|-
TGTGCAAGCGGCGGTACAGATACGCAGTATTTT
CASGGTDTQYF
>-|TRBV30|TRBJ2-7|TRBD1
TGTGCCTGGAAGCACCGGGACAGGGATTTCCACGAGCAGTACTTC
CAWKHRDRDFHEQYF
>-|TRBV29-1|TRBJ2-7|-
TGCAGCGTTGAATCGAGGGGTAGAACCTACGAGCAGTACTTC
CSVESRGRTYEQYF
>once|TRBV13|TRBJ2-1|-
TGTGCCAGCAATCCTCGAAGACAGGAGCAGTTCTTC
CASNPRRQEQFF
>-|TRBV29-1|TRBJ1-2|TRBD1
TGCAGCGTTGAAGCGCCCACAGGGGGTAATGGCTACACCTTC
CSVEAPTGGNGYTF
>-|TRBV2|TRBJ1-1|-
TGTGCCAGCAGTGACAGGGTATACACTGAAGCTTTCTTT
CASSDRVYTEAFF
>-|TRBV7-9|TRBJ1-1|-
TGTGCCAGCAGCTTAGTGGACACTGAAGCTTTCTTT
CASSLVDTEAFF
>-|TRBV7-8|TRBJ1-2|-
TGTGCCAGCAGCTTAGTTTTTTGGCCCGACAGCGCAAAAAAACTCTATGGCTACACCTTC
CASSLVFWPDSAKKLYGYTF
>-|TRBV30|TRBJ1-2|TRBD1
TGTGCCACGGCCCCCGGGACAGTCGATGGCTACACCTTC
CATAPGTVDGYTF
>-|TRBV5-1|TRBJ2-5|TRBD2
TGCGCCAGCAGCCCCGGAAGGGGGACTAGCGGACAAGAGACCCAGTACTTC
CASSPGRGTSGQETQYF
>-|TRBV7-6|TRBJ2-5|TRBD2
TGTGCCAGCAGCTTAGTTGGGCTAGCGGGAGTTTGGGAGACCCAGTACTTC
CASSLVGLAGVWETQYF
>-|TRBV2|TRBJ2-4|TRBD2
TGTGCCAGCAGCGTCCGACTAGCGGTACAGGGTTCCATTCAGTACTTC
CASSVRLAVQGSIQYF
>-|TRBV9|TRBJ2-1|TRBD1
TGTGCCAGCAGCGTTCGACAGGGCTCCTACAATGAGCAGTTCTTC
CASSVRQGSYNEQFF
>-|TRBV4-1|TRBJ2-1|-
TGCGCCAGCAGCCAAGATACGGGTAAGCAGTTCTTC
CASSQDTGKQFF
>-|TRBV19|TRBJ2-1|-
TGTGCCAGTAAGCCGGGAAGCTCCTACAATGAGCAGTTCTTC
CASKPGSSYNEQFF
>once|TRBV30|TRBJ2-2|TRBD2
TGTGCCTGGGGTATGAGGACTAGCGGGGCCGGGGAGCTGTTTTTT
CAWGMRTSGAGELFF
>-|TRBV12-3/TRBV12-4|TRBJ2-4|TRBD2
TGTGCCAGCAGGGAGACGGGGGGGATGGGCGACATTCAGTACTTC
CASRETGGMGDIQYF
>-|TRBV29-1|TRBJ2-4|-
TGCAGCGTTGAATCCCCGGGAAGAAACATTCAGTACTTC
CSVESPGRNIQYF
>-|TRBV30|TRBJ1-2|TRBD1
TGTGCCTGGAGTGTAAGGTACAGGGGACATGGCTACACCTTC
CAWSVRYRGHGYTF
>-|TRBV5-1|TRBJ2-3|-
TGCGCCAGCAGCCCCGCCGGGGGATCTAGCACAGATACGCAGTATTTT
CASSPAGGSSTDTQYF
>once|TRBV5-1|TRBJ2-1|-
TGCGCCAGCAGACCTACGCGGGGTAATGAGCAGTTCTTC
CASRPTRGNEQFF
>once|TRBV7-2|TRBJ2-1|TRBD2
TGTGCCAGCAGCTTAGGCCTAACGGGGGGCAATGAGCAGTTCTTC
CASSLGLTGGNEQFF
>-|TRBV28|TRBJ2-3|TRBD2
TGTGCCAGCAGTGATTCTAGCGGGAGTGCAGATACGCAGTATTTT
CASSDSSGSADTQYF
>once|TRBV5-1|TRBJ1-4|-
TGCGCCAGCAGCTTGAGTGATGAGTCTAAACTGTTTTTT
CASSLSDESKLFF
>once|TRBV9|TRBJ2-2|-
TGTGCCAGCAGCGTAGTTCCCCGACCACAAAACACCGGGGAGCTGTTTTTT
CASSVVPRPQNTGELFF
>few|TRBV6-5|TRBJ1-2|TRBD1
TGTGCCAGCAGTCGTGACAGGGTGGGGTATGGCTACACCTTC
CASSRDRVGYGYTF
>-|TRBV20-1|TRBJ2-1|TRBD2
TGCAGTGCTAGAGCCCCCCTGATAGCGGGTAGGGACAATGAGCAGTTCTTC
CSARAPLIAGRDNEQFF
>-|TRBV11-2|TRBJ2-7|-
TGTGCCAGCAGCTTATATGAGACAGCCTTCTACGAGCAGTACTTC
CASSLYETAFYEQYF
>-|TRBV23-1|TRBJ2-2|-
-
CASSGRRGDEGSCFF
>-|TRBV6-4|TRBJ2-1|TRBD2
TGTGCCAGCAGTGGGGAGGGGCGGAATGAGCAGTTCTTC
CASSGEGRNEQFF